These 32 T cell receptor beta chains share one sample of origin, sequenced in a study of T cells in Graves' hyperthyroidism and ophthalmopathy. TCR beta CDR3 sequences were amplified from RNA transcripts. HTBI primers were used for first-round RT-PCR of the TCR CDR3. TCRdb ran MiXCR on the multiplex PCR reads and lists one entry per CDR3 protein. The top ten clones hold 5% to 6% of a sample with under 550,000 distinct CDR3 sequences, around 13% of them seen once. The material sequenced was blood. These receptors were obtained from a woman under 30 with Graves' hyperthyroidism.

This clonotype has just a few counts. The rearrangement joins TRBV27 to TRBJ2-2; tentatively, D is TRBD2 (6 bases). V was clipped by 5 bases and J by 6 bases, with 16 bases between them. This CDR3 contains 15 residues. Per germline, CDR1 MNHEY and CDR2 SMNVEV (reference sequence). The DNA for the CDR3 is TGTGCCAGCAGTGTTAGCGGCTTCCTATCCGGGGAGCTGTTTTTT. It encodes CASSVSGFLSGELFF.

This clonotype was picked up many times. V and J are TRBV2 and TRBJ1-2; D remains unclear. V gave up 9 bases and J gave up 6 bases, with 20 bases separating them. Germline values: CDR1 SNHLY, CDR2 FYNNEI. This CDR3 is built from 14 residues. CDR3: CASYKMLASHGYTF. The CDR3 DNA follows: TGTGCCAGTTATAAAATGCTCGCCTCACATGGCTACACCTTC.

The sample holds many counts of this clonotype. The chain couples TRBV14 to TRBJ2-5, with TRBD2 matching over 12 bases. This CDR3 is 14 amino acids long. Germline V gives CDR1 SGHDN, CDR2 FVKESK. V gave up 6 bases and J gave up 3 bases; unmatched junction bases: 2. CDR3 loop: CASSRLAGEETQYF. For the CDR3, the DNA is TGTGCCAGCAGTCGACTAGCGGGAGAAGAGACCCAGTACTTC. Complete variable domain (other parts from reference TRBV14 and TRBJ2-5): EAGVTQFPSHSVIEKGQTVTLRCDPISGHDNLYWYRRVMGKEIKFLLHFVKESKQDESGMPNNRFLAERTGGTYSTLKVQPAELEDSGVYFCASSRLAGEETQYFGPGTRLLVL.

In this sample, this clonotype turned up a few times. The chain links TRBV20-1 to TRBJ1-1; TRBD1 is a possible D gene (5 bases). Germline loops: CDR1 DFQATT, CDR2 SNEGSKA (reference sequence). Trimming took off 6 bases at V and 11 bases at J, with 16 bases between the two ends. This CDR3 comprises 11 residues. The CDR3 nucleotides read TGCAGTGCCATGCCCGGCAGGGTGGCTTTCTTT. Residues: CSAMPGRVAFF.

There are many counts of this clonotype. The chain couples TRBV7-2 to TRBJ2-3; D is undetermined. This CDR3 has 13 residues. CDR1 SGHTA and CDR2 FQGNSA come from the germline V gene. The V end was cut by 1 base, the J end by 4 bases, with 6 bases between. The CDR3 spells CASSLVGSDTQYF. Written as DNA, the CDR3 is TGTGCCAGCAGCTTAGTCGGGTCAGATACGCAGTATTTT.

The sample holds many counts of this clonotype. V is TRBV29-1 and J is TRBJ1-1; D unclear. Trimming cost V 6 bases and J 3 bases, with 14 bases left between them. In germline, CDR1 is SQVTM, CDR2 ANQGSEA. This CDR3 comprises 13 residues. The CDR3 spells CSVGSLRYTEAFF. In DNA form, the CDR3 reads TGCAGCGTCGGCTCGCTGAGATACACTGAAGCTTTCTTT.

This clonotype has at least ten counts. The rearrangement uses TRBV6-1 and TRBJ1-2; D is undetermined. This CDR3 has 14 amino acids. Germline-derived CDR1 and CDR2 are MNHNS and SASEGT. Deletions cut 6 bases from V and 3 bases from J, with 14 bases between. The CDR3 sequence: CASRDRALDYGYTF. For the CDR3, the DNA is TGTGCCAGCAGGGACCGGGCGTTGGACTATGGCTACACCTTC.

The chain is built from TRBV7-9 and TRBJ1-1, with D uncertain. Germline CDR1 reads SEHNR; CDR2 reads FQNEAQ (reference sequence). Trimming pared 5 bases from V and 6 bases from J, leaving 16 bases between. This CDR3 has 14 residues. Here the CDR3 reads CASSRIGGQAEAFF. The CDR3 nucleotides are TGTGCCAGCAGCAGGATCGGTGGGCAGGCTGAAGCTTTCTTT.

This clonotype was counted ten times or more. The CDR3 sequence: CASSSLSEQYF. The CDR3 DNA reads TGTGCCAGCAGTTCACTCAGCGAGCAGTACTTC. The chain joins TRBV12-3 or TRBV12-4 to TRBJ2-7; no firm D call. This CDR3 is 11 amino acids long. V was trimmed by 4 bases and J by 6 bases, leaving 7 bases between them.

This clonotype was observed many times. CDR3 residues: CASSQEGTSNTEAFF. In nucleotides, the CDR3 is TGCGCCAGCAGCCAAGAGGGGACTTCAAACACTGAAGCTTTCTTT. The V and J genes are TRBV4-3 and TRBJ1-1, with D possibly TRBD1 on 5 matching bases. CDR3 length: 15 residues. V was clipped by 0 bases and J by 2 bases, with 10 bases between them. CDR1 and CDR2 from the germline V gene are LGHNA and YSLEER.

This clonotype was seen many times. The chain joins TRBV27 to TRBJ2-5; TRBD1 agrees at 9 bases. The CDR3 spans 16 residues. In germline, CDR1 is MNHEY, CDR2 SMNVEV (reference sequence). J was trimmed by 1 base and V by 4 bases; bases with no gene match: 7. The CDR3 DNA is TGTGCCAGCAGTTCAGCCGGGACAGGGCTCCAAGAGACCCAGTACTTC. Amino acids: CASSSAGTGLQETQYF.

The table lists this clonotype with a few counts. The rearrangement joins TRBV24-1 to TRBJ2-3; TRBD2 agrees at 9 bases. CDR3 length: 18 amino acids. V lost 2 bases to trimming and J lost 2 bases; unmatched junction nucleotides: 10. CDR1 and CDR2 (germline): KGHDR, SFDVKD. CDR3: CATSDSPGLARITDTQYF. The CDR3 region has the DNA TGTGCCACCAGTGATTCTCCGGGACTAGCTCGAATCACAGATACGCAGTATTTT.

The CDR3 DNA reads as TGTGCCAGCTCACCGACCCGCTTGGACAGGGGAAATGAGCAGTTCTTC. Translated, it gives CASSPTRLDRGNEQFF. The chain employs TRBV18 and TRBJ2-1, with 9 bases matching TRBD1. Looked up from germline, CDR1 is KGHSH and CDR2 is LQKENI. The CDR3 has 16 amino acids. The ends lost 3 bases at V and 7 bases at J; junction bases unmatched: 10.

This clonotype was counted at least ten times. This chain uses TRBV12-3 or TRBV12-4 with TRBJ1-5, with D perhaps matching TRBD1 (5 bases). V lost 6 bases and J lost 7, with 13 bases in between. The CDR3 is made up of 13 amino acids. CDR3 DNA sequence: TGTGCCAGCAGGTCAGGGATCCGGCAGCCCCAGCATTTT. Translated, it gives CASRSGIRQPQHF.

The V and J genes are TRBV3-1 and TRBJ2-3; no clear D gene. Germline CDR1 and CDR2: LGHDT and YNNKEL (reference sequence). Trimming removed 2 bases at V and 1 base at J, with 7 bases between. The CDR3 loop spans 14 amino acids. CDR3 nucleotides: TGTGCCAGCAGCCAACTGGCAGGCACAGATACGCAGTATTTT. It translates to CASSQLAGTDTQYF.

This clonotype showed up many times. The chain links TRBV5-1 to TRBJ2-7; either TRBD1 or TRBD2 may supply D (5 bases each). This CDR3 region has 14 residues. Trimming removed 4 bases at V and 1 base at J, with 12 bases between. CDR1 and CDR2 from the germline V gene are SGHRS and YFSETQ. CDR3 protein: CASSLGEVSYEQYF. As DNA, the CDR3 is TGCGCCAGCAGCCTGGGGGAAGTATCCTACGAGCAGTACTTC.

This clonotype was detected a few times. This chain joins TRBV5-1 and TRBJ2-7; tentatively, D is TRBD1 (6 bases). Trimming pared 6 bases from V and 2 bases from J, leaving 15 bases between. CDR1 and CDR2 (germline): SGHRS, YFSETQ. There are 14 residues in the CDR3. The CDR3 DNA reads TGCGCCAGCAATCCCGACAGGAGCCCCTACGAGCAGTACTTC. The encoded protein is CASNPDRSPYEQYF.

This clonotype was seen only a few times. The chain links TRBV12-3 or TRBV12-4 to TRBJ1-2; 7 bases are shared with TRBD1. V shed 7 bases, J shed 4 bases, and the junction held 6 bases outside the gene matches. CDR3 length: 13 amino acids. In DNA form, the CDR3 reads TGTGCCAGCACCTTTAGGGACAGCTATGGCTACACCTTC. Translation gives CASTFRDSYGYTF.

Many counts were recorded for this clonotype. This sequence joins TRBV27 and TRBJ1-5; no clear D. Trimming removed 4 bases from V and 3 bases from J, with 7 bases in between. The CDR3 length is 13 residues. Germline loops: CDR1 MNHEY, CDR2 SMNVEV (reference sequence). This CDR3 reads CASSWGFNQPQHF. CDR3 bases: TGTGCCAGCAGTTGGGGTTTCAATCAGCCCCAGCATTTT.

This clonotype was counted at least ten times. This chain uses TRBV11-2 with TRBJ2-4; 7 bases are shared with TRBD2. The CDR3 consists of 16 residues. The germline V gene has CDR1 SGHAT and CDR2 FQNNGV. J lost 6 bases, V lost 2 bases, and 10 bases had no gene match. CDR3: CASSLIIGGRGNIQYF. The DNA of the CDR3 is TGTGCCAGCAGCTTAATAATAGGCGGGAGAGGAAACATTCAGTACTTC.

This clonotype occurred many times. The chain is built from TRBV20-1 and TRBJ1-6, with D possibly being TRBD1 (5 bases). The CDR3 sequence is 15 residues long. Germline-derived CDR1 and CDR2 are DFQATT and SNEGSKA (reference sequence). Trimming left V 7 bases short and J 5 bases short, with 18 bases between. CDR3 nucleotide sequence: TGCAGTGGATACCCTGGGCAGGGTAATAATTCACCCCTCCACTTT. It is translated as CSGYPGQGNNSPLHF.

The chain has TRBV10-1 and TRBJ2-5; 7 bases align to TRBD2. Germline loops: CDR1 WNHNN, CDR2 SYGVQD (reference sequence). The CDR3 has 13 amino acids. J lost 7 bases, V lost 2 bases, and 4 bases had no gene match. The CDR3 loop reads CASSESERGTQYF. The CDR3 DNA reads TGCGCCAGCAGTGAGAGCGAGCGGGGGACCCAGTACTTC.

Only a few counts were recorded for this clonotype. J is TRBJ2-1 and V is TRBV20-1; 7 bases match TRBD1. V shed 6 bases, J shed 12 bases, and the junction held 8 bases outside the gene matches. Germline V gene data show CDR1 as DFQATT and CDR2 as SNEGSKA (reference sequence). The CDR3 is 11 residues long. The CDR3 bases are TGCAGTGCGGATCAGGACAGGCGGCAGTTCTTC. It codes for CSADQDRRQFF.

In this sample, this clonotype turned up many times. The chain has TRBV6-1 and TRBJ1-1; the D is unclear. Trimming pared 2 bases from V and 1 base from J, leaving 5 bases between. The germline V gene encodes CDR1 MNHNS and CDR2 SASEGT. The CDR3 extends over 13 amino acids. CDR3 nucleotide sequence: TGTGCCAGCAGTGAACGGGCGAACACTGAAGCTTTCTTT. Its translation is CASSERANTEAFF.

This clonotype was detected ten times or more. The chain employs TRBV5-1 and TRBJ2-1, with 9 bases matching TRBD2. Germline assignment: CDR1 SGHRS and CDR2 YFSETQ. The V gene end was trimmed by 4 bases and the J gene end by 5 bases; junction bases not matched to a gene: 4. The CDR3 runs 14 residues. CDR3 sequence: CASSGGRADNEQFF. CDR3 sequence (DNA): TGCGCCAGCAGCGGCGGGAGGGCCGACAATGAGCAGTTCTTC.

V and J are TRBV10-3 and TRBJ1-2, with 9 bases lining up with TRBD1. Trimming removed 0 bases from V and 3 bases from J; junction bases left unmatched: 11. Germline V gene sequence: CDR1 ENHRY, CDR2 SYGVKD. The CDR3 extends over 18 amino acids. CDR3 residues: CAISESGDRVPNDYGYTF. The CDR3 region has the DNA TGTGCCATCAGTGAGTCAGGGGACAGGGTCCCGAATGACTATGGCTACACCTTC.

This clonotype has ten or more counts. V usage is TRBV29-1 and J usage is TRBJ2-5; TRBD1 matches at 9 bases. The CDR3 totals 15 residues. Germline V gene data show CDR1 as SQVTM and CDR2 as ANQGSEA. Trimming removed 3 bases from V and 5 bases from J; junction bases left unmatched: 10. This chain's CDR3 is CSVESDRGRSETQYF. Written as DNA, the CDR3 is TGCAGCGTTGAGTCGGACAGGGGACGATCGGAGACCCAGTACTTC.

This clonotype appeared many times. The J gene is TRBJ2-1, the V gene TRBV24-1; tentative D call: TRBD2 (7 bases). The CDR3 extends over 14 amino acids. CDR1 and CDR2 from the germline V gene are KGHDR and SFDVKD. V was pared by 5 bases and J by 8 bases, with 15 bases between. The chain's CDR3 is CATSVPGGRDEQFF. The CDR3 bases are TGTGCCACCAGTGTTCCGGGGGGCAGGGATGAGCAGTTCTTC.

This clonotype occurred many times. V is TRBV28 and J is TRBJ2-2, with 7 nucleotides matching TRBD1. Losses at the gene ends were 4 bases for V and 9 bases for J; bases not matched to a gene: 8. This CDR3 has 14 residues. The germline CDR1 and CDR2 sequences are MDHEN and SYDVKM. Written as DNA, the CDR3 is TGTGCCAGCAGTTCGGGACAGCTCTCCCGGGAGCTGTTTTTT. As protein: CASSSGQLSRELFF.

This clonotype was observed at least ten times. V usage is TRBV6-1 and J usage is TRBJ1-1; maybe TRBD1 (5 bases). The CDR3 is 13 amino acids. Germline values: CDR1 MNHNS, CDR2 SASEGT. V lost 5 bases and J 1 base, leaving 8 bases between the germline ends. Written as DNA, the CDR3 is TGTGCCAGCAGTCCGACAGAGAACACTGAAGCTTTCTTT. It specifies CASSPTENTEAFF.

Ten or more counts support this clonotype. The chain is built from TRBV14 and TRBJ2-3; D not certain. The CDR3 extends over 13 amino acids. CDR1 is SGHDN, CDR2 FVKESK, per germline. Trimming left V 4 bases short and J 3 bases short, with 8 bases between. The CDR3 bases are TGTGCCAGCAGCCTACACTATACAGATACGCAGTATTTT. This translates into CASSLHYTDTQYF.

This CDR3 is CASSLDRSYQPQHF. CDR3 bases: TGTGCCAGCAGTTTGGACAGGAGCTATCAGCCCCAGCATTTT. The chain carries TRBV28 and TRBJ1-5, with 7 bases lining up with TRBD1. The V segment lost 3 bases and the J segment 5 bases; nucleotides outside the gene matches: 4. In germline, CDR1 is MDHEN, CDR2 SYDVKM. The CDR3 contains 14 residues.